This T cell receptor (beta chain) was found in a study of cytomegalovirus exposure and HLA in healthy donors. PCR primers comprised 60 Vbeta and 13 Jbeta primers. This table comes from immunoSEQ multiplex PCR, and its TCRdb copy is limited to in-frame clones, with some not included. The table lists under 100,000 clones, with roughly 3.4% in the top ten. Regarding this clone: The same CDR3 arises from other DNA sequences in this sample as well.

The CDR3 runs 15 residues. The ends lost 1 base at V and 1 base at J; junction bases unmatched: 2. CDR1 and CDR2 (germline): SGHTA, FQGTGA. Specimen: PBMCs. The origin of this receptor is a woman in her twenties or thirties in good health and CMV-seronegative. This chain joins TRBV7-3 and TRBJ2-5, with 8 bases identical to TRBD2. CDR3 DNA: TGTGCCAGCAGCTTAAACGGGGGGGGCCAAGAGACCCAGTACTTC. It encodes CASSLNGGGQETQYF. The variable domain in full, with the rest retrieved from reference TRBV7-3 and TRBJ2-5, is GAGVSQTPSNKVTEKGKYVELRCDPISGHTALYWYRQSLGQGPEFLIYFQGTGAADDSGLPNDRFFAVRPEGSVSTLKIQRTERGDSAVYLCASSLNGGGQETQYFGPGTRLLVL.